This note documents a single TCR beta chain sequence. What it recognizes is unknown. Blood sampling was done at baseline, cycle 4 day 1, and cycle 7 day 1. This sample is drawn from a study of OX40 agonist ivuxolimab in advanced cancers. Study-level points and caveats: On average, a greater number of expanded clones characterised CD8+ T cells relative to CD4+. Among the lowest peripheral clonal expansion occurred in 0.1-3.0 mg/kg partial responders.

The table came from immunoSEQ multiplex PCR; TCRdb's copy has only in-frame clones and leaves some out. This table holds about 73,000 clones, around 90% found once. The sequence derives from an adult with an advanced solid tumor such as melanoma, head and neck, liver or kidney cancer. Sequences were derived from CD4+ or CD8+ T cells sorted from blood, sampled in a trial of the OX40 agonist ivuxolimab.

For the CDR3, the DNA is TGTGCCTGGAGTGTCGGACATGGTGGAGCTTTCTTT. It yields the protein CAWSVGHGGAFF. This chain uses TRBV30 with TRBJ1-1; D perhaps matches TRBD1 (5 bases). Between the trimmed V and J ends, which lost 0 bases and 10 bases, there was a span of 12 bases. The CDR3 has 12 residues. Germline lookup yields CDR1 GTSNPN and CDR2 SVGIG (reference sequence).